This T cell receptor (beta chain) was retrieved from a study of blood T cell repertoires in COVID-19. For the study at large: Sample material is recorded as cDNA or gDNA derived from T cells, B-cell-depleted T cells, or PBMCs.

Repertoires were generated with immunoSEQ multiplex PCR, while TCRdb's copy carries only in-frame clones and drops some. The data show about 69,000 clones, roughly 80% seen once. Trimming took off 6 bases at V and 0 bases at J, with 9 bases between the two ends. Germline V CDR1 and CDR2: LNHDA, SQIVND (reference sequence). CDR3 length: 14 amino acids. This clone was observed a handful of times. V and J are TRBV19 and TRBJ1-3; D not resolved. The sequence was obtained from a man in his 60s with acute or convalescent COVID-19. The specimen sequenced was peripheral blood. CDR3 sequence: CASRPGGSGNTIYF. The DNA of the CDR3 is TGTGCCAGTAGACCCGGAGGCTCTGGAAACACCATATATTTT.